This entry lists 25 T cell receptor beta chains sequenced from one sample in a study of shared clonotypes between healthy human individuals. Using immunoSEQ multiplex PCR, the repertoire was profiled, and TCRdb retains in-frame clones only, with some absent. Found here are over a million clones, 96% of them singletons; the top ten hold roughly 1.2%. Material: naive CD4+ T cells sorted from blood. Regarding subset: CD45RA+ positively selected. These receptors were collected from a young man in good health.

The sample holds one count of this clone. The CDR3 DNA reads TGCGCCAGCAGCCAGGGACTAGCGGGAGGCCCCTACAATGAGCAGTTCTTC. Its protein product is CASSQGLAGGPYNEQFF. The gene calls are TRBV4-1 and TRBJ2-1; TRBD2 aligns across 15 bases. Germline loops: CDR1 MGHRA, CDR2 YSYEKL. The CDR3 totals 17 residues. V was pared by 3 bases and J by 2 bases, with 2 bases of the junction left unmatched.

This clone showed up just once. The V gene is TRBV7-8, the J gene TRBJ2-3, with TRBD1 as a possible D gene (6 bases). Germline V gene sequence: CDR1 SGHVS, CDR2 FQNEAQ. V was trimmed by 7 bases and J by 1 base, leaving 15 bases between them. This CDR3 region has 15 residues. The CDR3: CASKHTQGRTDTQYF. The CDR3, as DNA: TGTGCCAGCAAACATACTCAGGGGCGCACAGATACGCAGTATTTT.

In the case of this clone: At one of its ends the junction is not consistent with the germline gene, which may arise from a read error. The V and J genes are TRBV7-7 and TRBJ2-7; 12 bases are a match to TRBD2. CDR1 is SSHAT and CDR2 is FNYEAQ in the germline V gene (reference sequence). This CDR3 has 16 residues. In nucleotides, the CDR3 is TGTGCTAGCAGTCCGGGACTAGCGGGCTTAGCCTACGAGCAGTACTTC. Translated: CASSPGLAGLAYEQYF.

The chain couples TRBV4-2 to TRBJ2-3; 9 positions agree with TRBD2. The CDR3 runs to 16 residues. After removal of 2 bases from V and 5 bases from J, the junction contained 8 bases not matched to a gene. Germline V CDR1 and CDR2: LGHNA, YNFKEQ. The CDR3 coding sequence is TGTGCCAGCAGCCAAACCGGGACTAGCAAGGTAGATACGCAGTATTTT. Protein product: CASSQTGTSKVDTQYF.

CDR3 in amino acids: CASSVGDRENIQYF. The CDR3 DNA sequence: TGTGCCAGCAGCGTAGGGGACAGAGAAAACATTCAGTACTTC. The chain recombines TRBV9 with TRBJ2-4, with 7 bases lining up with TRBD1. There are 14 residues in the CDR3. J lost 5 bases, V lost 0 bases, and 2 bases had no gene match. Germline CDR1 is SGDLS and CDR2 is YYNGEE.

The V call is TRBV5-1, the J call TRBJ1-5; no clear D. V was cut by 1 base and J by 5 bases, with 7 bases left in between. Germline assignment: CDR1 SGHRS and CDR2 YFSETQ. This CDR3 has 13 residues. The CDR3 coding sequence is TGCGCCAGCAGCTTGAGGGAGGATCAGCCCCAGCATTTT. It encodes CASSLREDQPQHF.

This clone occurred once. The chain employs TRBV2 and TRBJ2-7, with TRBD1 matching 12 bases. Germline V gene data show CDR1 as SNHLY and CDR2 as FYNNEI. The CDR3 covers 12 residues. V lost 9 bases and J lost 5; bases outside the gene matches: 2. The CDR3 DNA reads as TGTGCCAGAGGGACAGGGGGCGACGAGCAGTACTTC. Protein sequence: CARGTGGDEQYF.

V usage is TRBV10-3 and J usage is TRBJ1-5, with D perhaps TRBD1 (5 bases). The CDR3 runs to 15 residues. Germline assignment: CDR1 ENHRY and CDR2 SYGVKD. Deletions cut 2 bases from V and 2 bases from J, with 10 bases between. The CDR3 protein is CAISEGAGGNQPQHF. The CDR3 DNA is TGTGCCATCAGTGAGGGGGCAGGAGGCAATCAGCCCCAGCATTTT.

The V and J genes are TRBV27 and TRBJ2-1; TRBD2 matches at 10 bases. The CDR3 consists of 15 residues. Germline V gene data show CDR1 as MNHEY and CDR2 as SMNVEV (reference sequence). V shed 8 bases, J shed 1 base, and the junction held 5 bases outside the gene matches. CDR3 DNA: TGTGCCAGCGGTAGCGGGAGGACGTCCTACAATGAGCAGTTCTTC. It yields the protein CASGSGRTSYNEQFF.

V is TRBV5-5 and J is TRBJ1-3, with D hard to call. This CDR3 is 12 amino acids long. Germline V gene sequence: CDR1 SGHKS, CDR2 YYEKEE (reference sequence). Trimming pared 1 base from V and 6 bases from J, leaving 5 bases between. The CDR3 DNA sequence: TGTGCCAGCAGCTTGTCCGAAAACACCATATATTTT. Its protein is CASSLSENTIYF.

The chain links TRBV6-1 to TRBJ2-7; 8 bases align to TRBD2. This CDR3 is 15 amino acids long. The ends lost 6 bases at V and 0 bases at J; junction bases unmatched: 7. Looked up from germline, CDR1 is MNHNS and CDR2 is SASEGT. The CDR3 loop reads CASRLLAEYSYEQYF. The DNA for the CDR3 is TGTGCCAGCAGGTTACTAGCGGAATACTCCTACGAGCAGTACTTC.

CDR3 in DNA: TGTGCCAGCACGGGGGCGAACACCGGGGAGCTGTTTTTT. Protein sequence: CASTGANTGELFF. The J gene is TRBJ2-2, the V gene TRBV2; tentative D call: TRBD2 (6 bases). Germline V gene sequence: CDR1 SNHLY, CDR2 FYNNEI. There are 13 residues in the CDR3. The V end lost 7 bases, the J end lost 0 bases, and 6 bases lay between the germline ends. The whole variable domain, remainder taken from reference TRBV2 and TRBJ2-2, is EPEVTQTPSHQVTQMGQEVILRCVPISNHLYFYWYRQILGQKVEFLVSFYNNEISEKSEIFDDQFSVERPDGSNFTLKIRSTKLEDSAMYFCASTGANTGELFFGEGSRLTVL.

V gene TRBV7-7 combines with J gene TRBJ2-2; TRBD2 matches at 7 bases. V lost 5 bases, J lost 0 bases, and 3 bases stayed unmatched. The CDR3 runs 15 residues. Per germline, CDR1 SSHAT and CDR2 FNYEAQ (reference sequence). The CDR3 region has the DNA TGTGCCAGCAGCCGGGGGACTACGAACACCGGGGAGCTGTTTTTT. This codes for CASSRGTTNTGELFF.

The V gene is TRBV5-1, the J gene TRBJ2-1; a possible D gene is TRBD1 (6 bases). The germline gives CDR1 SGHRS, CDR2 YFSETQ. V gave up 0 bases and J gave up 9 bases, with 10 bases separating them. The CDR3 has 13 amino acids. The CDR3: CASSLEIRGEQFF. The CDR3 DNA sequence: TGCGCCAGCAGCTTGGAGATCAGGGGTGAGCAGTTCTTC.

The J gene is TRBJ2-5, the V gene TRBV19; 9 bases fit TRBD1. Germline V gene sequence: CDR1 LNHDA, CDR2 SQIVND (reference sequence). The CDR3 is made up of 15 amino acids. Germline trimming cut 5 bases from V and 1 base from J; bases unmatched to any gene: 5. CDR3 sequence (DNA): TGTGCCAGTAGTGCCATACAGGGGGCCCAAGAGACCCAGTACTTC. Protein product: CASSAIQGAQETQYF.

This chain uses TRBV5-1 with TRBJ2-7; TRBD1 agrees at 8 bases. The CDR3 sequence is 14 residues long. The germline gives CDR1 SGHRS, CDR2 YFSETQ. V lost 1 base to trimming and J lost 6 bases; unmatched junction nucleotides: 6. DNA for the CDR3: TGCGCCAGCAGCTTGAGACAGGGGAAGGGCGAGCAGTACTTC. Translating gives CASSLRQGKGEQYF. The full variable domain, in which reference TRBV5-1 and TRBJ2-7 provide the parts outside the CDR3, is KAGVTQTPRYLIKTRGQQVTLSCSPISGHRSVSWYQQTPGQGLQFLFEYFSETQRNKGNFPGRFSGRQFSNSRSEMNVSTLELGDSALYLCASSLRQGKGEQYFGPGTRLTVT.

The chain is built from TRBV7-2 and TRBJ2-1; D gene uncertain. Germline values: CDR1 SGHTA, CDR2 FQGNSA. This CDR3 has 12 amino acids. Trimming pared 5 bases from V and 10 bases from J, leaving 12 bases between. The CDR3 DNA is TGTGCCAGCAGCCCCCCAGTTGTAGAGCAGTTCTTC. Amino acid sequence: CASSPPVVEQFF.

This chain joins TRBV6-5 and TRBJ2-7; D is tentatively TRBD1 or TRBD2 (5 bases each). CDR3 length: 13 amino acids. Germline V CDR1 and CDR2: MNHEY, SVGAGI. The V end was cut by 5 bases, the J end by 7 bases, with 15 bases between. CDR3 coding DNA: TGTGCCAGCAGTCCCTCAGGGACCTGGGAGCAGTACTTC. Its protein product is CASSPSGTWEQYF.

This clone was recorded many times. The V call is TRBV6-1, the J call TRBJ2-2; D not resolved. Trimming took off 6 bases at V and 2 bases at J, with 13 bases between the two ends. CDR1 MNHNS and CDR2 SASEGT come from the germline V gene. This CDR3 is built from 15 residues. This chain's CDR3 is CASRSGRLNTGELFF. The CDR3 bases are TGTGCCAGCAGATCCGGTAGGCTTAACACCGGGGAGCTGTTTTTT.

CDR3 in amino acids: CAIAQGGETQYF. The CDR3 DNA sequence: TGTGCCATCGCCCAAGGGGGAGAGACCCAGTACTTC. This sequence joins TRBV10-3 and TRBJ2-5; D possibly corresponds to TRBD1 (6 bases). Between the trimmed V and J ends, which lost 8 bases and 4 bases, there was a span of 11 bases. This CDR3 region has 12 residues. In germline, CDR1 is ENHRY, CDR2 SYGVKD.

This rearrangement joins TRBV9 to TRBJ1-1; D possibly corresponds to TRBD1 (5 bases). Germline V gives CDR1 SGDLS, CDR2 YYNGEE. Trimming stripped 0 bases from V and 8 bases from J, with 17 bases between. This CDR3 spans 15 amino acids. The CDR3 DNA reads TGTGCCAGCAGCGTAGCAGGGCTGGATGTTCCCGAAGCTTTCTTT. It codes for CASSVAGLDVPEAFF. The entire variable domain, with the rest obtained from reference TRBV9 and TRBJ1-1, is as follows: DSGVTQTPKHLITATGQRVTLRCSPRSGDLSVYWYQQSLDQGLQFLIQYYNGEERAKGNILERFSAQQFPDLHSELNLSSLELGDSALYFCASSVAGLDVPEAFFGQGTRLTVV.

Written as DNA, the CDR3 is TGCGCCAGCAGCTTGATTGGCGGGAGGGCCGGGAAGTCCTACAATGAGCAGTTCTTC. Residues: CASSLIGGRAGKSYNEQFF. J is TRBJ2-1 and V is TRBV5-1; the match to TRBD2 covers 9 bases. V was clipped by 1 base and J by 1 base; unmatched bases: 12. This CDR3 region has 19 residues. Germline V CDR1 and CDR2: SGHRS, YFSETQ.

The genes are TRBV28 and TRBJ2-1; tentative D call: TRBD1 (5 bases). CDR3 length: 14 amino acids. Germline loops: CDR1 MDHEN, CDR2 SYDVKM. The V end was cut by 8 bases, the J end by 7 bases, with 18 bases between. DNA for the CDR3: TGTGCCAGCGCTCTGGCAGGGAACTGGAATGAGCAGTTCTTC. It codes for CASALAGNWNEQFF.

This clone was counted a single time. The CDR3 DNA sequence: TGTGCCAGCTCACCAGGGGAGGATCAGCCCCAGCATTTT. Translated, it gives CASSPGEDQPQHF. The rearrangement joins TRBV18 to TRBJ1-5; unclear D gene. The CDR3 spans 13 residues. V was trimmed by 2 bases and J by 5 bases, leaving 7 bases between them. Germline V gene data show CDR1 as KGHSH and CDR2 as LQKENI.

The chain has TRBV14 and TRBJ2-3; D is uncertain. Trimming removed 3 bases from V and 11 bases from J, with 12 bases in between. The germline CDR1 and CDR2 sequences are SGHDN and FVKESK. The CDR3 length is 12 residues. This CDR3 is CASSHLAKRQYF. The DNA for the CDR3 is TGTGCCAGCAGCCATTTGGCTAAACGGCAGTATTTT.